Following are 15 T cell receptor beta chains from one sample sequenced in a study of CD8+ T cells in alopecia areata. Sequencing templates came from extracted RNA that was reverse transcribed into cDNA. Clones were sequenced by immunoSEQ multiplex PCR, and TCRdb holds only the in-frame ones, with some missing. The sample records 150,000 or so clones, approximately 87% being singletons. The input for sequencing was CD8+ T cells sorted from blood, taken at week 0. These receptors were collected from a human donor with alopecia areata.

This clone showed up just once. J is TRBJ2-2 and V is TRBV5-1; TRBD1 matches 8 bases. Germline V gene data show CDR1 as SGHRS and CDR2 as YFSETQ. The CDR3 is 14 amino acids. J lost 1 base, V lost 5 bases, and 1 base had no gene match. The CDR3 loop is CASRTGENTGELFF. The CDR3 nucleotides read TGCGCCAGCAGGACAGGGGAGAACACCGGGGAGCTGTTTTTT.

V is TRBV7-8 and J is TRBJ2-1; the match to TRBD1 covers 12 bases. With 8 bases clipped from V and 9 bases from J, the junction kept 5 bases outside the gene matches. CDR3 length equals 13 residues. Germline CDR1 SGHVS, CDR2 FQNEAQ. CDR3 sequence: CASGTGGLGEQFF. The CDR3 DNA reads as TGTGCCAGCGGGACAGGGGGCCTGGGTGAGCAGTTCTTC. Together with reference TRBV7-8 and TRBJ2-1, the CDR3 gives the full variable domain: GAGVSQSPRYKVAKRGQDVALRCDPISGHVSLFWYQQALGQGPEFLTYFQNEAQLDKSGLPSDRFFAERPEGSVSTLKIQRTQQEDSAVYLCASGTGGLGEQFFGPGTRLTVL.

The V and J genes are TRBV6-4 and TRBJ2-1; 8 bases match TRBD2. The junction had 11 bases not matched to a gene; V was cut back by 8 bases and J by 8 bases. The CDR3 has 14 amino acids. From germline, CDR1 is MRHNA and CDR2 SNTAGT. In nucleotides, the CDR3 is TGTGCCAGCGGGCGGGAGGCCGGGGTCCATGAGCAGTTCTTC. Amino acid sequence: CASGREAGVHEQFF.

This clone has just a few counts. The chain recombines TRBV29-1 with TRBJ2-2; TRBD1 aligns across 9 bases. Trimming removed 7 bases from V and 3 bases from J; junction bases left unmatched: 15. This CDR3 comprises 17 residues. Germline CDR1 and CDR2: SQVTM and ANQGSEA. Here the CDR3 reads CSATNTRDRVHTGELFF. In DNA, the CDR3 is TGCAGCGCCACCAATACCCGGGACAGGGTCCACACCGGGGAGCTGTTTTTT.

This chain connects TRBV7-9 to TRBJ2-2; D unresolved. V was shortened by 5 bases and J by 8 bases, with 3 bases between the two germline ends. CDR3 length: 10 amino acids. Germline V gene sequence: CDR1 SEHNR, CDR2 FQNEAQ (reference sequence). The CDR3 here is CASSHGELFF. The CDR3 region has the DNA TGTGCCAGCAGCCATGGGGAGCTGTTTTTT.

This chain connects TRBV30 to TRBJ2-2, with 10 bases fitting TRBD2. Germline values: CDR1 GTSNPN, CDR2 SVGIG (reference sequence). The CDR3 spans 15 residues. V shed 8 bases and J 1 base; nucleotides not matched to a gene: 7. The DNA for the CDR3 is TGTGCCCGCCGGACTAGCGGTAGGAACACCGGGGAGCTGTTTTTT. Amino acid sequence: CARRTSGRNTGELFF.

The rearrangement uses TRBV7-9 and TRBJ2-3, with a possible D match to TRBD2 (6 bases). The CDR3 spans 15 residues. The germline gives CDR1 SEHNR, CDR2 FQNEAQ (reference sequence). The V gene lost 2 bases and the J gene lost 2 bases, with 11 bases spanning the gap. The CDR3 is CASSLLSGATDTQYF. CDR3 sequence (DNA): TGTGCCAGCAGCTTACTTAGCGGAGCCACAGATACGCAGTATTTT.

In this sample, this clone turned up a few times. This chain joins TRBV6-5 and TRBJ2-1; unclear D gene. This CDR3 spans 12 amino acids. Germline CDR1 reads MNHEY; CDR2 reads SVGAGI. Trimming cost V 5 bases and J 3 bases, with 5 bases left between them. In DNA, the CDR3 is TGTGCCAGCAGTCACGACTACAATGAGCAGTTCTTC. It is translated as CASSHDYNEQFF.

This clone has a count of ten or more. The sample has other DNA sequences that encode this CDR3 too. The genes are TRBV19 and TRBJ2-1, with 7 bases identical to TRBD2. The CDR3 loop spans 14 amino acids. J gave up 3 bases and V 5 bases, and 4 bases lay outside the gene matches. The germline gives CDR1 LNHDA, CDR2 SQIVND (reference sequence). The CDR3 loop is CASSGGGDYNEQFF. In DNA, the CDR3 is TGTGCCAGTAGTGGCGGGGGAGACTACAATGAGCAGTTCTTC.

Here the CDR3 reads CASSPSGGEQFF. CDR3 coding DNA: TGTGCCAGCAGCCCCTCGGGCGGTGAGCAGTTCTTC. This chain uses TRBV9 with TRBJ2-1; D call uncertain. Germline assignment: CDR1 SGDLS and CDR2 YYNGEE. V dropped 4 bases and J dropped 9 bases, with 11 bases sitting between them. The CDR3 contains 12 residues.

V and J are TRBV6-5 and TRBJ2-1; D ambiguous. The CDR3 is 12 residues long. CDR1 and CDR2 (germline): MNHEY, SVGAGI. V lost 5 bases and J lost 9, with 11 bases in between. The CDR3: CASSGIEVEQFF. The DNA of the CDR3 is TGTGCCAGCAGTGGTATCGAGGTTGAGCAGTTCTTC.

The rearrangement joins TRBV11-2 to TRBJ2-7; D call uncertain. Germline V lookup: CDR1 SGHAT, CDR2 FQNNGV. The germline V and J ends were trimmed by 2 bases and 0 bases, with 2 bases remaining between them. The CDR3 is 12 residues long. The CDR3 is CASSLPSYEQYF. Written as DNA, the CDR3 is TGTGCCAGCAGCTTACCCTCCTACGAGCAGTACTTC.

This rearrangement joins TRBV29-1 to TRBJ1-1; unclear D gene. This CDR3 comprises 12 residues. Looked up from germline, CDR1 is SQVTM and CDR2 is ANQGSEA. Trimming removed 1 base at V and 8 bases at J, with 11 bases between. In DNA, the CDR3 is TGCAGCGTTGAAGTAGGTTGGATCGAAGCTTTCTTT. Translated, it gives CSVEVGWIEAFF.

This chain connects TRBV19 to TRBJ2-3; 7 bases align to TRBD2. The CDR3 contains 16 residues. The V segment lost 6 bases and the J segment 6 bases; nucleotides outside the gene matches: 15. Germline lookup yields CDR1 LNHDA and CDR2 SQIVND (reference sequence). In nucleotides, the CDR3 is TGTGCCAGTAGCCTAGATTCTAGCGGATCAGGGGATACGCAGTATTTT. As protein: CASSLDSSGSGDTQYF.

The chain couples TRBV13 to TRBJ2-7; 9 bases are a match to TRBD2. Germline V lookup: CDR1 PRHDT, CDR2 FYEKMQ (reference sequence). This CDR3 comprises 16 residues. V trimming: 4 bases; J trimming: 0 bases; junction bases outside the gene matches: 7. The DNA of the CDR3 is TGTGCCAGCAGCTCCGAACTAGCGGGCCTCTCCTACGAGCAGTACTTC. This gives the protein CASSSELAGLSYEQYF.